This T cell receptor beta chain was sequenced for a study of blood T cell repertoires in COVID-19. Study summary: Samples of COVID-19 (acute and convalescent) were obtained from the United States, Italy and Spain.

V lost 3 bases and J lost 2; bases outside the gene matches: 2. In germline, CDR1 is SGDLS, CDR2 YYNGEE. The CDR3 totals 14 residues. Clones were read by immunoSEQ multiplex PCR, and TCRdb kept only the in-frame ones, dropping some. The sample records some 420,000 clones, around 89% being singletons. Participants, about 18 to 90 years old, spanned about 26 US areas. Cohort placement rested on clinical history that participants reported themselves. The rearrangement links TRBV9 to TRBJ1-2, with TRBD1 matching 9 bases. Source material: PBMCs or T cells enriched from blood (not recorded which). The TCR originated in a man younger than 45 who had recovered from COVID-19. CDR3: CASSAGQGNYGYTF. The CDR3 DNA reads TGTGCCAGCAGCGCCGGACAGGGGAACTATGGCTACACCTTC.